This section outlines one T cell receptor beta chain sequence together with its context. These data belong to a study of blood T cell repertoires in COVID-19. As originally analysed: Reference gene primers were amplified, and this amplification served to estimate nucleated cell counts. The table came from immunoSEQ multiplex PCR; TCRdb's copy has only in-frame clones and leaves some out. Clonal size and the V and J genes are those of that table, whereas D and trimming came from the DNA. This sample has 200,000 to 250,000 clones, with 80% to 90% found just once. Participants were placed into cohorts based on the clinical history they reported. The CDR3 spans 17 residues. Trimming cost V 1 base and J 0 bases, with 13 bases left between them. Germline CDR1 and CDR2: SGHVS and FQNEAQ.

The rearrangement uses TRBV7-8 and TRBJ1-3; the D gene is possibly TRBD1 (6 bases). Specimen: PBMCs or T cells enriched from blood (not recorded which). This TCR came from a man aged 40-49 years who had recovered from COVID-19. CDR3 nucleotides: TGTGCCAGCAGCTTAGATTGGACAGATAGCTCTGGAAACACCATATATTTT. It is translated as CASSLDWTDSSGNTIYF.